These T cell receptor beta chains were read from a single sample in a study of T cell responses to AZD1222 COVID-19 vaccine. The protocol was immunoSEQ multiplex PCR, while the TCRdb copy is restricted to in-frame clones and leaves out a portion. Of 90,000 to 120,000 clones listed, roughly 87% are singletons. Sequences were derived from peripheral blood, sampled 28 days after the second AZD1222 dose. These receptors came from an adult who received the AZD1222 COVID-19 vaccine. Each CDR3 is given with its conserved first and last residue. Each record gives: clone size, D gene, V gene, CDR3 length, J gene, CDR3 DNA, CDR3 protein. The D gene is left open where the match is weak. Not all rows give a size; the values are once, few, many and, for expanded clones, a class.

clone size: few
D gene: .
V gene: TRBV10-2
CDR3 length: 15
J gene: TRBJ1-1
CDR3 DNA: TGCGCCAGCAGGACTTTCCCCGGGAGCAACACTGAAGCTTTCTTT
CDR3 protein: CASRTFPGSNTEAFF

clone size: .
D gene: .
V gene: TRBV4-1
CDR3 length: 16
J gene: TRBJ1-2
CDR3 DNA: TGCGCCAGCAGCCAAGAAGGGACCGGAGCTAACTATGGCTACACCTTC
CDR3 protein: CASSQEGTGANYGYTF

clone size: once
D gene: .
V gene: TRBV6-5
CDR3 length: 13
J gene: TRBJ1-2
CDR3 DNA: TGTGCCAGCAGCCTCGACCGAGCTGCAGGCTACACCTTC
CDR3 protein: CASSLDRAAGYTF

clone size: .
D gene: TRBD1
V gene: TRBV29-1
CDR3 length: 14
J gene: TRBJ1-2
CDR3 DNA: TGCAGCGTTGATAGGACAGGGGGCAACTATGGCTACACCTTC
CDR3 protein: CSVDRTGGNYGYTF

clone size: .
D gene: .
V gene: TRBV28
CDR3 length: 15
J gene: TRBJ2-7
CDR3 DNA: TGTGCCAGCAGTTTACGGGGGGCTAGGGCCTACGAGCAGTACTTC
CDR3 protein: CASSLRGARAYEQYF

clone size: .
D gene: TRBD2
V gene: TRBV9
CDR3 length: 15
J gene: TRBJ2-3
CDR3 DNA: TGTGCCAGCAGCGTAACAGCGGGGGGGCATGATACGCAGTATTTT
CDR3 protein: CASSVTAGGHDTQYF

clone size: .
D gene: TRBD1
V gene: TRBV29-1
CDR3 length: 11
J gene: TRBJ1-2
CDR3 DNA: TGCAGCGCCGCGGACAGGGGAGGCTACACCTTC
CDR3 protein: CSAADRGGYTF

clone size: .
D gene: TRBD1
V gene: TRBV3-1/TRBV3-2
CDR3 length: 15
J gene: TRBJ1-1
CDR3 DNA: TGTGCCAGCAGCCCCCGGACAGGGAGGAACACTGAAGCTTTCTTT
CDR3 protein: CASSPRTGRNTEAFF

clone size: .
D gene: .
V gene: TRBV19
CDR3 length: 14
J gene: TRBJ1-1
CDR3 DNA: TGTGCCAGTAGTCCCCTCTTGGCGAACACTGAAGCTTTCTTT
CDR3 protein: CASSPLLANTEAFF

clone size: .
D gene: TRBD1
V gene: TRBV5-4
CDR3 length: 16
J gene: TRBJ1-3
CDR3 DNA: TGTGCCAGCAGCTCACAGGGGGCTAGCACTGGAAACACCATATATTTT
CDR3 protein: CASSSQGASTGNTIYF

clone size: .
D gene: TRBD2
V gene: TRBV5-1
CDR3 length: 16
J gene: TRBJ2-3
CDR3 DNA: TGCGCCAGCAGCATCGAGACTAGCGTAGGCACAGATACGCAGTATTTT
CDR3 protein: CASSIETSVGTDTQYF

clone size: .
D gene: .
V gene: TRBV9
CDR3 length: 20
J gene: TRBJ2-2
CDR3 DNA: TGTGCCAGCAGCGTAAGGCCCTCCCCAGGCGGGGGCTTTAACACCGGGGAGCTGTTTTTT
CDR3 protein: CASSVRPSPGGGFNTGELFF

clone size: .
D gene: .
V gene: TRBV3-1/TRBV3-2
CDR3 length: 14
J gene: TRBJ2-5
CDR3 DNA: TGTGCCAGCAGCCCCACTCCATATCAAGAGACCCAGTACTTC
CDR3 protein: CASSPTPYQETQYF

clone size: .
D gene: TRBD1
V gene: TRBV7-2
CDR3 length: 16
J gene: TRBJ1-5
CDR3 DNA: TGTGCCAGCAGCCAAGGACAGGGCTATAGCAATCAGCCCCAGCATTTT
CDR3 protein: CASSQGQGYSNQPQHF

clone size: .
D gene: .
V gene: TRBV25-1
CDR3 length: 15
J gene: TRBJ2-6
CDR3 DNA: TGTGCCAGCAGTCAAGAAGGGGCTGGGGCCAACGTCCTGACTTTC
CDR3 protein: CASSQEGAGANVLTF

clone size: once
D gene: .
V gene: TRBV6-2/TRBV6-3
CDR3 length: 11
J gene: TRBJ2-7
CDR3 DNA: TGTGCCAGCAGTTACGGAGGGGAGCAGTACTTC
CDR3 protein: CASSYGGEQYF

clone size: few
D gene: .
V gene: TRBV25-1
CDR3 length: 15
J gene: TRBJ1-6
CDR3 DNA: TGTGCCAGCAGTGAAGTTGGAGAGTATAATTCACCCCTCCACTTT
CDR3 protein: CASSEVGEYNSPLHF

clone size: .
D gene: .
V gene: TRBV4-1
CDR3 length: 14
J gene: TRBJ2-7
CDR3 DNA: TGCGCCAGCAGCCAAGAAAACAGGGCGTACGAGCAGTACTTC
CDR3 protein: CASSQENRAYEQYF

clone size: .
D gene: .
V gene: TRBV4-1
CDR3 length: 14
J gene: TRBJ2-5
CDR3 DNA: TGCGCCAGCAGCCAAGTAACAGGGCCAGAGACCCAGTACTTC
CDR3 protein: CASSQVTGPETQYF

clone size: few
D gene: .
V gene: TRBV19
CDR3 length: 16
J gene: TRBJ1-3
CDR3 DNA: TGTGCCAGTAGCGTAGCAGGCCCCCACTCGGGAAACACCATATATTTT
CDR3 protein: CASSVAGPHSGNTIYF

clone size: .
D gene: .
V gene: TRBV7-9
CDR3 length: 11
J gene: TRBJ2-7
CDR3 DNA: TGTGCCAGCAGCCTAACCTACGAGCAGTACTTC
CDR3 protein: CASSLTYEQYF

clone size: once
D gene: .
V gene: TRBV11-1
CDR3 length: 13
J gene: TRBJ1-6
CDR3 DNA: TGTGCCAGCAGCTTTGCAGGGGAAAATTCCCTCCACTTT
CDR3 protein: CASSFAGENSLHF

clone size: once
D gene: .
V gene: TRBV5-1
CDR3 length: 13
J gene: TRBJ1-5
CDR3 DNA: TGCGCCAGCAGCTTGGATCGCAATCAGCCCCAGCATTTT
CDR3 protein: CASSLDRNQPQHF

clone size: .
D gene: .
V gene: TRBV5-1
CDR3 length: 17
J gene: TRBJ2-3
CDR3 DNA: TGCGCCAGCAGCTTGGCCGCGGCATACCGGAGCACAGATACGCAGTATTTT
CDR3 protein: CASSLAAAYRSTDTQYF

clone size: .
D gene: .
V gene: TRBV5-8
CDR3 length: 15
J gene: TRBJ2-7
CDR3 DNA: TGTGCCAGCAGCTTGTGGCGCGGGGCCTCCTACGAGCAGTACTTC
CDR3 protein: CASSLWRGASYEQYF

clone size: once
D gene: .
V gene: TRBV5-4
CDR3 length: 16
J gene: TRBJ2-1
CDR3 DNA: TGTGCCAGCAGCTTGTCCTTCGGGGGAATGACGAATGAGCAGTTCTTC
CDR3 protein: CASSLSFGGMTNEQFF

clone size: once
D gene: .
V gene: TRBV27
CDR3 length: 15
J gene: TRBJ1-1
CDR3 DNA: TGTGCCAGCAGGTCTGGGGGGGCTGGAGACACTGAAGCTTTCTTT
CDR3 protein: CASRSGGAGDTEAFF

clone size: .
D gene: TRBD2
V gene: TRBV7-9
CDR3 length: 15
J gene: TRBJ2-1
CDR3 DNA: TGTGCCAGCAGCCTAGGGCGGGGGGACTACAATGAGCAGTTCTTC
CDR3 protein: CASSLGRGDYNEQFF

clone size: .
D gene: .
V gene: TRBV19
CDR3 length: 14
J gene: TRBJ1-5
CDR3 DNA: TGTGCCAGTAAATATAGGGCATTTAATCAGCCCCAGCATTTT
CDR3 protein: CASKYRAFNQPQHF

clone size: .
D gene: TRBD1
V gene: TRBV9
CDR3 length: 15
J gene: TRBJ2-2
CDR3 DNA: TGTGCCAGCAGCCCCGGACAGGTAGACACCGGGGAGCTGTTTTTT
CDR3 protein: CASSPGQVDTGELFF

clone size: .
D gene: .
V gene: TRBV7-9
CDR3 length: 12
J gene: TRBJ1-6
CDR3 DNA: TGTGCCAGCAGCTTAGGTGCTTCACCCCTCCACTTT
CDR3 protein: CASSLGASPLHF

clone size: .
D gene: .
V gene: TRBV27
CDR3 length: 15
J gene: TRBJ2-2
CDR3 DNA: TGTGCCAGCAGGCCGGCCTGGGGGTACACCGGGGAGCTGTTTTTT
CDR3 protein: CASRPAWGYTGELFF

clone size: .
D gene: .
V gene: TRBV5-6
CDR3 length: 12
J gene: TRBJ1-5
CDR3 DNA: TGTGCCAGCAGCTTGGCCCCAGGGCCCCAGCATTTT
CDR3 protein: CASSLAPGPQHF

clone size: .
D gene: TRBD2
V gene: TRBV29-1
CDR3 length: 17
J gene: TRBJ2-1
CDR3 DNA: TGCAGCGTTGAAACCCCGGGGGAGGGGAGCTCCTACAATGAGCAGTTCTTC
CDR3 protein: CSVETPGEGSSYNEQFF

clone size: once
D gene: TRBD1
V gene: TRBV12-3/TRBV12-4
CDR3 length: 13
J gene: TRBJ2-7
CDR3 DNA: TGTGCCAGCAGTTTAGGACAGGGCTACGAGCAGTACTTC
CDR3 protein: CASSLGQGYEQYF

clone size: .
D gene: TRBD1
V gene: TRBV2
CDR3 length: 13
J gene: TRBJ1-1
CDR3 DNA: TGTGCCAGACCGGGACAGGGGAGGACTGAAGCTTTCTTT
CDR3 protein: CARPGQGRTEAFF

clone size: .
D gene: .
V gene: TRBV3-1/TRBV3-2
CDR3 length: 14
J gene: TRBJ1-4
CDR3 DNA: TGTGCCAGCAGCCTCAATTCCTATAATGAAAAACTGTTTTTT
CDR3 protein: CASSLNSYNEKLFF

clone size: .
D gene: .
V gene: TRBV14
CDR3 length: 15
J gene: TRBJ2-7
CDR3 DNA: TGTGCCAGCAGCAGACGGGCAGGGGCAGTGTACGAGCAGTACTTC
CDR3 protein: CASSRRAGAVYEQYF